The 30 T cell receptor beta chains reported below all come from one sample, sequenced in a study of beta chain features in type 1 diabetes. The whole isolated RNA underwent reverse transcription, so sequencing captured expressed TCRB transcripts. The data were produced by immunoSEQ multiplex PCR, yet TCRdb's version contains in-frame clones alone and is incomplete. Found here are over 700,000 clones, roughly a sixth of them singletons; the top ten hold 0.02% to 0.025%. The specimen was naive CD4+ T cells from blood. These receptor sequences come from a young woman in good health.

This clone was counted only a few times. This chain joins TRBV4-3 and TRBJ1-1; no firm D call. There are 16 residues in the CDR3. Trimming took 1 base from V and 1 from J, leaving 13 bases between them. Germline loops: CDR1 LGHNA, CDR2 YSLEER. DNA for the CDR3: TGCGCCAGCAGCCAAGTAGGGCTGGGGTGGAACACTGAAGCTTTCTTT. It yields the protein CASSQVGLGWNTEAFF.

Note on this clone: Other DNA sequences in the sample encode the same CDR3. This chain connects TRBV11-2 to TRBJ2-7, with no clear D. Between the trimmed V and J ends, which lost 3 bases and 4 bases, there was a span of 4 bases. CDR1 and CDR2 from the germline V gene are SGHAT and FQNNGV. The CDR3 runs 11 residues. CDR3 region: CASSFFYEQYF. CDR3 sequence (DNA): TGTGCCAGCAGCTTTTTTTACGAGCAGTACTTC.

This clone was seen more than once but under ten times. This CDR3 is also generated by other DNA sequences in the sample. V and J are TRBV9 and TRBJ2-3; D not certain. The V end lost 4 bases, the J end lost 0 bases, and 3 bases lay between the germline ends. The CDR3 contains 12 residues. Germline loops: CDR1 SGDLS, CDR2 YYNGEE. The CDR3: CASSPSTDTQYF. In nucleotides, the CDR3 is TGTGCCAGCAGCCCGAGCACAGATACGCAGTATTTT.

Note on this clone: This same CDR3 is encoded by further DNA sequences in the sample. The chain links TRBV18 to TRBJ2-7; 7 bases match TRBD1. Losses at the gene ends were 6 bases for V and 4 bases for J; bases not matched to a gene: 6. The CDR3 loop spans 13 amino acids. Germline V gives CDR1 KGHSH, CDR2 LQKENI. CDR3 amino acids: CASSRDRVYEQYF. The CDR3 nucleotides are TGTGCCAGCTCTCGCGACAGGGTGTACGAGCAGTACTTC.

The chain joins TRBV10-3 to TRBJ2-6; perhaps TRBD1 as D (6 bases). Germline CDR1 reads ENHRY; CDR2 reads SYGVKD. This CDR3 is 19 amino acids long. The V gene lost 0 bases and the J gene lost 3 bases, with 18 bases spanning the gap. The DNA for the CDR3 is TGTGCCATCAGTGAGTCGTTTTTTGGGGGCTCAGGTGGGGCCAACGTCCTGACTTTC. Its translation is CAISESFFGGSGGANVLTF.

The chain joins TRBV9 to TRBJ1-2, with 11 bases fitting TRBD1. J was trimmed by 5 bases and V by 4 bases; bases with no gene match: 10. CDR1 SGDLS and CDR2 YYNGEE come from the germline V gene. CDR3 length: 16 residues. In nucleotides, the CDR3 is TGTGCCAGCAGCCTTGGGTGGGGACAGGGGGAGTATGGCTACACCTTC. Its protein is CASSLGWGQGEYGYTF.

This clone has just a few counts. The same CDR3 is also encoded by other DNA sequences in this sample. The chain employs TRBV18 and TRBJ1-1; D unresolved. Trimming took 3 bases from V and 0 from J, leaving 5 bases between them. CDR1 is KGHSH, CDR2 LQKENI, per germline. The CDR3 is 13 amino acids. The CDR3 here is CASSPEMNTEAFF. The CDR3 DNA follows: TGTGCCAGCTCACCCGAGATGAACACTGAAGCTTTCTTT.

This clone occurred a few times. The V and J genes are TRBV19 and TRBJ2-1, with 10 bases identical to TRBD2. V shed 5 bases, J shed 6 bases, and the junction held 10 bases outside the gene matches. Germline V gene data show CDR1 as LNHDA and CDR2 as SQIVND (reference sequence). This CDR3 has 16 amino acids. CDR3 residues: CASSPRTSGGFNEQFF. The DNA for the CDR3 is TGTGCCAGTAGTCCTCGGACTAGCGGAGGATTCAATGAGCAGTTCTTC.

The chain employs TRBV6-1 and TRBJ2-1; possible D gene TRBD2, 7 bases. Germline loops: CDR1 MNHNS, CDR2 SASEGT. The CDR3 totals 13 residues. Trimming shortened V by 3 bases and J by 12 bases, and 15 bases separated the two germline ends. The CDR3 protein is CASSDLLGGRQFF. The DNA of the CDR3 is TGTGCCAGCAGTGACCTCCTGGGGGGGCGGCAGTTCTTC.

The chain carries TRBV5-6 and TRBJ1-4, with a tentative D call TRBD1 (6 bases). The CDR3 has 14 amino acids. Germline CDR1 reads SGHDT; CDR2 reads YYEEEE. V gave up 0 bases and J gave up 14 bases, with 17 bases separating them. CDR3 loop: CASSLGPQGYKLFF. The CDR3 DNA follows: TGTGCCAGCAGCTTGGGCCCCCAGGGGTATAAGCTGTTTTTT.

The table lists this clone with a few counts. The J gene is TRBJ1-2, the V gene TRBV7-9; D unresolved. Deletions cut 4 bases from V and 4 bases from J, with 1 base between. Germline-derived CDR1 and CDR2 are SEHNR and FQNEAQ (reference sequence). The CDR3 contains 10 residues. Here the CDR3 DNA reads TGTGCCAGCAGCTCCTATGGCTACACCTTC. Encoded protein: CASSSYGYTF. The entire variable domain, with the rest obtained from reference TRBV7-9 and TRBJ1-2, is as follows: DTGVSQNPRHKITKRGQNVTFRCDPISEHNRLYWYRQTLGQGPEFLTYFQNEAQLEKSRLLSDRFSAERPKGSFSTLEIQRTEQGDSAMYLCASSSYGYTFGSGTRLTVV.

The CDR3 reads CASSPRTSGRNIQYF. CDR3 DNA: TGTGCCAGCTCCCCCCGGACTAGCGGGAGGAACATTCAGTACTTC. The V and J genes are TRBV18 and TRBJ2-4; 14 nucleotides agree with TRBD2. Per the germline V gene, CDR1 is KGHSH and CDR2 is LQKENI. The CDR3 covers 15 residues. The ends lost 6 bases at V and 7 bases at J; junction bases unmatched: 5.

V and J are TRBV7-6 and TRBJ2-1; D is ambiguous. Germline V CDR1 and CDR2: SGHVS, FNYEAQ. V was pared by 3 bases and J by 0 bases, with 9 bases between. This CDR3 has 15 amino acids. The CDR3 spells CASSLDPSSYNEQFF. CDR3 sequence (DNA): TGTGCCAGCAGCTTGGATCCGAGCTCCTACAATGAGCAGTTCTTC.

This clone was detected only a few times. This same CDR3 is encoded by further DNA sequences in the sample. The chain has TRBV7-2 and TRBJ2-5; 8 bases agree with TRBD1. The CDR3 sequence is 13 residues long. V shed 3 bases and J 5 bases; nucleotides not matched to a gene: 2. Looked up from germline, CDR1 is SGHTA and CDR2 is FQGNSA. The CDR3 coding sequence is TGTGCCAGCAGCTTTAACAGGGGGGAGACCCAGTACTTC. Translated: CASSFNRGETQYF.

V and J are TRBV11-2 and TRBJ2-3; D is uncertain. The CDR3 consists of 16 residues. Trimming took off 2 bases at V and 1 base at J, with 13 bases between the two ends. Germline-derived CDR1 and CDR2 are SGHAT and FQNNGV. Here the CDR3 reads CASSLSSTRGTDTQYF. CDR3 nucleotide sequence: TGTGCCAGCAGCTTATCCTCAACTCGGGGCACAGATACGCAGTATTTT.

The CDR3 region is CASSLARQGGEKLFF. CDR3 DNA sequence: TGTGCCAGCAGCTTGGCGCGACAGGGCGGTGAAAAACTGTTTTTT. The genes are TRBV7-2 and TRBJ1-4; 7 bases agree with TRBD1. The length of the CDR3 is 15 residues. The germline gives CDR1 SGHTA, CDR2 FQGNSA. With 3 bases clipped from V and 7 bases from J, the junction kept 8 bases outside the gene matches.

This clone was found a few times. The chain joins TRBV11-2 to TRBJ1-1; the D gene is possibly TRBD1 (5 bases). The CDR3 spans 12 residues. Trimming left V 0 bases short and J 6 bases short, with 5 bases between. Per the germline V gene, CDR1 is SGHAT and CDR2 is FQNNGV. Here the CDR3 DNA reads TGTGCCAGCAGCTTAGAAGGGGCTGAAGCTTTCTTT. The encoded protein is CASSLEGAEAFF.

This sequence joins TRBV5-1 and TRBJ2-5; 7 bases are shared with TRBD1. The closer fit of TRBJ2-7 to the DNA end suggests the J call may be wrong. Germline V lookup: CDR1 SGHRS, CDR2 YFSETQ. This CDR3 has 13 amino acids. The DNA for the CDR3 is TGCGCCAGCAGCGCATTACAGGGGTACGAGCAGTACTTC. Protein: CASSALQGYEQYF.

This chain joins TRBV5-6 and TRBJ2-3, with 13 bases fitting TRBD2. V gave up 0 bases and J gave up 3 bases; unmatched junction bases: 4. Germline loops: CDR1 SGHDT, CDR2 YYEEEE. This CDR3 has 17 residues. The CDR3 nucleotides are TGTGCCAGCAGCTTGGAGCGGACTAGCGGGAGAACAGATACGCAGTATTTT. This gives the protein CASSLERTSGRTDTQYF.

This clone was counted between two and nine times. The J gene is TRBJ2-1, the V gene TRBV7-2; 10 bases map to TRBD2. CDR1 SGHTA and CDR2 FQGNSA come from the germline V gene. The V segment lost 8 bases and the J segment 9 bases; nucleotides outside the gene matches: 13. This CDR3 has 15 amino acids. CDR3 bases: TGTGCCAGCTGTCCGGGGATAGCGGGAGGTCTTGAGCAGTTCTTC. It yields the protein CASCPGIAGGLEQFF. The full variable domain, in which reference TRBV7-2 and TRBJ2-1 provide the parts outside the CDR3, is GAGVSQSPSNKVTEKGKDVELRCDPISGHTALYWYRQSLGQGLEFLIYFQGNSAPDKSGLPSDRFSAERTGGSVSTLTIQRTQQEDSAVYLCASCPGIAGGLEQFFGPGTRLTVL.

The chain uses TRBV19 and TRBJ2-5, with D possibly matching TRBD1 (5 bases). The germline gives CDR1 LNHDA, CDR2 SQIVND (reference sequence). V was pared by 6 bases and J by 2 bases, with 10 bases between. CDR3 length equals 13 residues. Here the CDR3 reads CASSQTGQETQYF. The CDR3 nucleotides are TGTGCCAGTAGCCAAACAGGTCAAGAGACCCAGTACTTC.

This sequence joins TRBV27 and TRBJ2-3; D might be TRBD1 (6 bases). The V and J ends lost 8 bases and 7 bases respectively, with 16 bases between them. The CDR3 has 13 amino acids. CDR1 and CDR2 (germline): MNHEY, SMNVEV (reference sequence). As DNA, the CDR3 is TGTGCCAGCTCGGCGCACAGGGAGCATACGCAGTATTTT. Translation: CASSAHREHTQYF.

This clone was found a few times. The junction differs from germline at one of its ends, possibly a read error. This CDR3 reads CASSLIHGRQAQHF. The CDR3 DNA reads as TGTGCCAGCAGCTTAATACATGGACGTCAGGCCCAGCATTTT. The chain combines TRBV7-2 with TRBJ1-5; D remains unclear. The CDR3 contains 14 residues. The germline gives CDR1 SGHTA, CDR2 FQGNSA. Together with reference TRBV7-2 and TRBJ1-5, the CDR3 gives the full variable domain: GAGVSQSPSNKVTEKGKDVELRCDPISGHTALYWYRQSLGQGLEFLIYFQGNSAPDKSGLPSDRFSAERTGGSVSTLTIQRTQQEDSAVYLCASSLIHGRQAQHFGDGTRLSIL.

This clone was seen a handful of times. This rearrangement joins TRBV11-2 to TRBJ2-2; 7 nucleotides align to TRBD2. Germline lookup yields CDR1 SGHAT and CDR2 FQNNGV. The CDR3 spans 15 residues. The V gene end was trimmed by 5 bases and the J gene end by 3 bases; junction bases not matched to a gene: 6. In DNA, the CDR3 is TGTGCCAGCAGCCCAAGCGGGAAGTACACCGGGGAGCTGTTTTTT. Amino acids: CASSPSGKYTGELFF.

A word on this clone: Within the sample, other DNA sequences also encode this same CDR3. The V call is TRBV28, the J call TRBJ2-7, with 9 bases matching TRBD2. The CDR3 is 12 residues long. From germline, CDR1 is MDHEN and CDR2 SYDVKM. The V and J ends lost 5 bases and 4 bases, in that order; junction bases with no gene match: 0. CDR3 protein: CASSLAGYEQYF. CDR3 DNA: TGTGCCAGCAGTCTAGCGGGGTACGAGCAGTACTTC.

J is TRBJ2-3 and V is TRBV28, with D uncertain. Trimming pared 6 bases from V and 4 bases from J, leaving 14 bases between. CDR3 length equals 14 residues. The V gene's germline CDR1 is MDHEN and CDR2 SYDVKM. DNA of the CDR3: TGTGCCAGCAGCGTCTCAACAATCCCAGATACGCAGTATTTT. It codes for CASSVSTIPDTQYF.

In its sample, this clone was seen a few times. The CDR3 sequence: CSAQTDTQYF. The CDR3 DNA is TGCAGTGCCCAGACAGATACGCAGTATTTT. The V gene is TRBV20-1, the J gene TRBJ2-3; no firm D call. V shed 6 bases and J shed 3 bases, with 4 bases lying between them. CDR1 and CDR2 (germline): DFQATT, SNEGSKA (reference sequence). CDR3 length equals 10 residues.

Concerning this clone itself: Different DNA sequences within this sample yield the same CDR3. The chain is built from TRBV9 and TRBJ2-7; D is undetermined. This CDR3 has 13 amino acids. CDR1 SGDLS and CDR2 YYNGEE come from the germline V gene. V lost 0 bases, J lost 0 bases, and 4 bases lay in between. Written as DNA, the CDR3 is TGTGCCAGCAGCGTAGACAGCTCCTACGAGCAGTACTTC. Translation: CASSVDSSYEQYF.

The rearrangement joins TRBV4-3 to TRBJ1-1; a possible D gene is TRBD1 (6 bases). Germline V lookup: CDR1 LGHNA, CDR2 YSLEER. The CDR3 has 15 residues. V gave up 4 bases and J gave up 0 bases, with 12 bases separating them. CDR3 in DNA: TGCGCCAGCAGCCTCCAACAGGGAATGAACACTGAAGCTTTCTTT. This encodes CASSLQQGMNTEAFF.

Written as DNA, the CDR3 is TGTGCCAGCAGTGAGTCCGGGTTGGGTACAGATACGCAGTATTTT. It codes for CASSESGLGTDTQYF. This chain uses TRBV2 with TRBJ2-3; D is undetermined. Trimming pared 3 bases from V and 3 bases from J, leaving 13 bases between. Germline assignment: CDR1 SNHLY and CDR2 FYNNEI. This CDR3 has 15 amino acids.